These T cell receptor beta chains were read from a single sample in a study of blood T cells in healthy people across ages. MiXCR, applied by TCRdb to the 5' RACE reads, yields one record per CDR3 protein. The table records hundreds of thousands of distinct CDR3 sequences, roughly 60% of them present only once. Sequenced material: blood. These TCRs come from a man aged 25-45 years in good health. The CDR3 runs from the conserved cysteine through the conserved F or W. Each record gives: J gene, D gene, clone size, V gene, CDR3 protein, CDR3 DNA. D genes are given only for firm matches. For some rows the clone size is stated as once, few or many, or as a class when expanded; others skip it.

J: TRBJ2-4; D: NA; size: NA; V: TRBV2; CDR3: CASLGGWKDIQYF; DNA: TGTGCCAGCCTAGGGGGTTGGAAAGACATTCAGTACTTC
J: TRBJ2-1; D: TRBD1; size: NA; V: TRBV6-5; CDR3: CASRNRGRDEQFF; DNA: TGTGCCAGTCGGAACAGGGGGCGAGACGAGCAGTTCTTC
J: TRBJ2-1; D: TRBD1; size: NA; V: TRBV20-1; CDR3: CSASLDRGWSGEQFF; DNA: TGCAGTGCTAGTCTGGACAGGGGCTGGTCGGGTGAGCAGTTCTTC
J: TRBJ2-3; D: TRBD2; size: NA; V: TRBV4-2; CDR3: CTSSQGGGADTQYF; DNA: TGTACCAGCAGCCAAGGCGGGGGAGCAGATACGCAGTATTTT
J: TRBJ2-5; D: NA; size: few; V: TRBV6-1; CDR3: CASMNHETQYF; DNA: TGTGCCAGCATGAACCACGAGACCCAGTACTTC
J: TRBJ2-1; D: NA; size: NA; V: TRBV10-3; CDR3: CAISGRDNEQFF; DNA: TGTGCCATCAGTGGAAGGGATAATGAGCAGTTCTTC
J: TRBJ2-3; D: TRBD2; size: few; V: TRBV9; CDR3: CASSVGTSGGPTDTQYF; DNA: TGTGCCAGCAGCGTAGGGACTAGCGGGGGACCCACAGATACGCAGTATTTT
J: TRBJ2-1; D: TRBD2; size: NA; V: TRBV20-1; CDR3: CSAREFQRGDNEQFF; DNA: TGCAGTGCTAGAGAATTCCAGCGGGGGGACAATGAGCAGTTCTTC
J: TRBJ2-5; D: TRBD2; size: NA; V: TRBV4-3; CDR3: CASSLTPGLAGDEQYF; DNA: TGCGCCAGCAGCCTTACACCGGGACTAGCGGGCGATGAGCAGTACTTC
J: TRBJ2-3; D: TRBD1; size: few; V: TRBV7-2; CDR3: CASSLVGTGSTDTQYF; DNA: TGTGCCAGCAGCTTGGTAGGGACAGGGTCCACAGATACGCAGTATTTT
J: TRBJ2-1; D: NA; size: NA; V: TRBV9; CDR3: CASSVGATAELFEQFF; DNA: TGTGCCAGCAGCGTAGGAGCAACCGCCGAGCTGTTTGAGCAGTTCTTC
J: TRBJ2-1; D: TRBD1; size: few; V: TRBV10-3; CDR3: CAISEADRVGGNEQFF; DNA: TGTGCCATCAGTGAAGCTGACAGGGTAGGTGGGAATGAGCAGTTCTTC
J: TRBJ1-1; D: NA; size: NA; V: TRBV7-8; CDR3: CASSRDLRNTEAFF; DNA: TGTGCCAGCAGCCGGGACCTTCGGAACACTGAAGCTTTCTTT
J: TRBJ2-7; D: NA; size: once; V: TRBV3-1; CDR3: CASMRAASYEQYF; DNA: TGTGCCAGCATGAGGGCAGCCTCCTACGAGCAGTACTTC
J: TRBJ1-2; D: TRBD1; size: NA; V: TRBV20-1; CDR3: CSARVGAGGGYTF; DNA: TGCAGTGCTAGAGTCGGGGCAGGGGGCGGCTACACCTTC
J: TRBJ2-2; D: NA; size: NA; V: TRBV11-2; CDR3: CASSLASVATGELFF; DNA: TGTGCCAGCAGCTTAGCTTCGGTCGCCACCGGGGAGCTGTTTTTT
J: TRBJ1-5; D: TRBD1; size: NA; V: TRBV20-1; CDR3: CSAQTGAGQPQHF; DNA: TGCAGTGCTCAGACAGGGGCTGGCCAGCCCCAGCATTTT
J: TRBJ2-4; D: NA; size: few; V: TRBV13; CDR3: CASSPWVGEQYF; DNA: TGTGCCAGCAGCCCCTGGGTGGGGGAGCAGTACTTC
J: TRBJ1-1; D: NA; size: few; V: TRBV20-1; CDR3: CSARDPHLAWNTEAFF; DNA: TGCAGTGCTAGAGATCCCCACCTCGCCTGGAACACTGAAGCTTTCTTT
J: TRBJ2-7; D: TRBD2; size: NA; V: TRBV20-1; CDR3: CSARPSGRAIYEQYF; DNA: TGCAGTGCTAGACCCTCGGGGAGGGCCATCTACGAGCAGTACTTC
J: TRBJ2-4; D: NA; size: NA; V: TRBV20-1; CDR3: CSAPGRRGGIQYF; DNA: TGCAGTGCTCCGGGACGCCGAGGGGGGATTCAGTACTTC
J: TRBJ2-6; D: TRBD1; size: NA; V: TRBV29-1; CDR3: CSVGGTGGAGANVLTF; DNA: TGCAGCGTTGGAGGGACAGGGGGCGCTGGGGCCAACGTCCTGACTTTC
J: TRBJ1-1; D: NA; size: NA; V: TRBV30; CDR3: CAWSKGGRTEAFF; DNA: TGTGCCTGGAGTAAAGGGGGAAGGACTGAAGCTTTCTTT
J: TRBJ2-5; D: NA; size: NA; V: TRBV12-3/TRBV12-4; CDR3: CASSLNGRPGETQYF; DNA: TGTGCCAGCAGTTTGAACGGGCGGCCCGGAGAGACCCAGTACTTC
J: TRBJ1-5; D: NA; size: NA; V: TRBV27; CDR3: CASWSRSQPQHF; DNA: TGTGCCAGCTGGTCGCGCTCTCAGCCCCAGCATTTT
J: TRBJ2-1; D: NA; size: NA; V: TRBV7-3; CDR3: CASSLRAGQQETQFF; DNA: TGTGCCAGCAGCTTAAGAGCAGGGCAACAAGAGACCCAGTTCTTC
J: TRBJ2-1; D: NA; size: few; V: TRBV20-1; CDR3: CSAREAGAGSYNEQFF; DNA: TGCAGTGCTAGAGAGGCAGGGGCGGGCTCCTACAATGAGCAGTTCTTC
J: TRBJ2-7; D: NA; size: NA; V: TRBV7-2; CDR3: CASSSDRGVYEQYF; DNA: TGTGCCAGCAGCTCGGATAGGGGGGTCTACGAGCAGTACTTC
J: TRBJ2-5; D: NA; size: once; V: TRBV2; CDR3: CASGLPRQETQYF; DNA: TGTGCCAGCGGACTCCCACGCCAAGAGACCCAGTACTTC
J: TRBJ2-7; D: TRBD2; size: few; V: TRBV29-1; CDR3: CSVDSRAGSYEQYF; DNA: TGCAGCGTCGACTCTCGAGCGGGGTCCTACGAGCAGTACTTC
J: TRBJ1-2; D: NA; size: few; V: TRBV29-1; CDR3: CSVPWGPYGYTF; DNA: TGCAGCGTTCCGTGGGGGCCCTATGGCTACACCTTC
J: TRBJ2-7; D: TRBD2; size: NA; V: TRBV5-5; CDR3: CASSTGLAAYEQYF; DNA: TGTGCCAGCAGCACGGGACTAGCGGCCTACGAGCAGTACTTC
J: TRBJ1-5; D: NA; size: NA; V: TRBV28; CDR3: CASTTPGGPWDQPQHF; DNA: TGTGCCAGCACGACCCCGGGGGGCCCTTGGGATCAGCCCCAGCATTTT
J: TRBJ1-2; D: NA; size: NA; V: TRBV28; CDR3: CASTKGLQLHYGYTF; DNA: TGTGCCAGCACTAAGGGACTACAACTCCACTATGGCTACACCTTC
J: TRBJ2-1; D: TRBD2; size: NA; V: TRBV7-9; CDR3: CASSTGLGNNEQFF; DNA: TGTGCCAGCAGTACGGGACTAGGAAACAATGAGCAGTTCTTC
J: TRBJ1-4; D: NA; size: few; V: TRBV6-1; CDR3: CASSEALGGNEKLFF; DNA: TGTGCCAGCAGTGAAGCGCTGGGGGGTAATGAAAAACTGTTTTTT
J: TRBJ1-5; D: NA; size: NA; V: TRBV24-1; CDR3: CATSGWGDGTQHF; DNA: TGTGCCACCTCGGGGTGGGGCGATGGGACCCAGCATTTT
J: TRBJ1-5; D: NA; size: NA; V: TRBV10-3; CDR3: CAISEAVGAWSNQPQHF; DNA: TGTGCCATCAGTGAAGCCGTTGGAGCCTGGAGCAATCAGCCCCAGCATTTT
J: TRBJ1-6; D: TRBD1; size: NA; V: TRBV6-1; CDR3: CASSVSSGTGNSPLHF; DNA: TGTGCCAGCAGTGTATCGTCCGGGACAGGGAATTCACCCCTCCACTTT
J: TRBJ2-5; D: TRBD1; size: NA; V: TRBV29-1; CDR3: CSVGGTGDGTQYF; DNA: TGCAGCGTTGGGGGGACAGGGGATGGGACCCAGTACTTC
J: TRBJ2-7; D: NA; size: NA; V: TRBV28; CDR3: CASSGGQNNYYEQYF; DNA: TGTGCCAGCAGTGGCGGACAGAACAACTACTACGAGCAGTACTTC
J: TRBJ2-7; D: NA; size: NA; V: TRBV6-5; CDR3: CASSLVPLANTGEQYF; DNA: TGTGCCAGCAGTTTAGTACCGCTAGCTAACACGGGCGAGCAGTACTTC